This T cell receptor (beta chain) was sequenced in a study of Ad26.COV2.S vaccination and SARS-CoV-2 variants. The study's findings and limits: Those who received vaccine or placebo ended up with similar non-spike TCR breadth.

Repertoires were generated with immunoSEQ multiplex PCR, while TCRdb's copy carries only in-frame clones and drops some. In the table there are 200,000 to 250,000 clones, 70% to 90% of which are singletons. Treatment here: some 19 received Ad26.COV2.S at low or high dose, single or two shots; 5 received placebo; per-sample allocation not given. Day 63 after the first vaccine or placebo injection was the time point for sampling. Donor was an adult aged 18-55 years in Boston. The CDR3 is 15 amino acids. V shed 2 bases and J shed 3 bases, with 13 bases lying between them. The germline gives CDR1 SGHNT, CDR2 YYREEE (reference sequence). On this clone: Its specificity is unknown.

Material: peripheral blood, obtained in a trial of Ad26.COV2.S vaccine versus placebo. The chain links TRBV5-4 to TRBJ2-3, with a tentative D call TRBD2 (5 bases). The origin of this receptor is a person between 18 and 65 years old who received the Ad26.COV2.S COVID-19 vaccine or a placebo. The CDR3 nucleotides read TGTGCCAGCAGCTTTGGAGGTCCATTAACAGATACGCAGTATTTT. Its protein product is CASSFGGPLTDTQYF.